The rows below give T cell receptor beta chains drawn from one sample of a study of radiation and T cells in renal cell carcinoma. Profiling relied on immunoSEQ multiplex PCR, and the TCRdb table lists in-frame clones only, not all of them. Among around 18,000 clones listed, 58% were seen once. Sequencing used tumor tissue, obtained from a patient whose treatment was nephrectomy without radiotherapy. The receptors shown here come from a man between 40 and 49 years old with renal cell carcinoma. Each CDR3 is given with its conserved first and last residue. Each record gives: J gene, V gene, D gene, CDR3 length, clone size, CDR3 protein, CDR3 DNA. The D gene is left open where the match is weak. Size is stated for part of the rows, as once, few or many counts, or as a class when the clone is expanded.

TRBJ1-6,TRBV4-1,-,16,-,CASSQEVSSYNSPLHF,TGCGCCAGCAGCCAAGAGGTCAGCTCCTATAATTCACCCCTCCACTTT
TRBJ1-6,TRBV9,-,15,-,CASSVELGQNSPLHF,TGTGCCAGCAGCGTAGAACTCGGACAAAATTCACCCCTCCACTTT
TRBJ1-1,TRBV7-8,TRBD1,14,-,CASSTQTGSTEAFF,TGTGCCAGCAGCACACAGACAGGGAGCACTGAAGCTTTCTTT
TRBJ1-6,TRBV5-1,-,16,-,CASSLAGPENNSPLHF,TGCGCCAGCAGCTTGGCCGGACCGGAAAATAATTCACCCCTCCACTTT
TRBJ1-2,TRBV27,-,12,-,CASSPGGWGYTF,TGTGCCAGCAGCCCCGGGGGTTGGGGCTACACCTTC
TRBJ1-3,TRBV6-5,-,15,-,CASSKDGSSGNTIYF,TGTGCCAGCAGTAAAGACGGCTCCTCTGGAAACACCATATATTTT
TRBJ2-3,TRBV13,TRBD1,15,-,CASSFDRGFIDTQYF,TGTGCCAGCAGCTTTGACAGGGGGTTTATAGATACGCAGTATTTT
TRBJ1-1,TRBV9,TRBD1,14,many,CASSEGQLNTEAFF,TGTGCCAGCAGCGAGGGACAGTTGAACACTGAAGCTTTCTTT
TRBJ2-5,TRBV7-9,-,16,once,CASSLAGAGVQETQYF,TGTGCCAGCAGCTTAGCGGGGGCGGGGGTCCAAGAGACCCAGTACTTC
TRBJ2-7,TRBV18,-,13,-,CASSGRDGYEQYF,TGTGCCAGCTCAGGCAGGGACGGCTACGAGCAGTACTTC
TRBJ1-2,TRBV7-2,-,13,few,CASSLLGDAGYTF,TGTGCCAGCAGCTTACTCGGAGACGCTGGCTACACCTTC
TRBJ2-1,TRBV11-2,TRBD2,17,once,CASSPYSIAGGNNEQFF,TGTGCCAGCAGCCCGTACTCAATAGCGGGGGGCAACAATGAGCAGTTCTTC
TRBJ1-5,TRBV4-2,TRBD1,14,-,CASSQGTGEEPQHF,TGTGCCAGCAGCCAAGGGACAGGGGAGGAGCCCCAGCATTTT
TRBJ1-6,TRBV6-1,-,16,few,CASSELYSSYNSPLHF,TGTGCCAGCAGTGAACTGTATAGCTCCTATAATTCACCCCTCCACTTT
TRBJ2-7,TRBV7-3,-,15,medium-sized,CASSLFAGEINEQYF,TGTGCCAGCAGCTTATTTGCAGGGGAAATTAACGAGCAGTACTTC
TRBJ1-6,TRBV6-5,-,14,few,CASSYTQGGEALHF,TGTGCCAGCAGTTACACTCAGGGAGGGGAGGCCCTCCACTTT
TRBJ2-5,TRBV5-4,-,14,few,CASSLDSDQETQYF,TGTGCCAGCAGCTTGGATAGCGACCAAGAGACCCAGTACTTC
TRBJ1-5,TRBV19,-,14,medium-sized,CASSSLGGNQPQHF,TGTGCCAGTAGTAGCCTCGGGGGCAATCAGCCCCAGCATTTT
TRBJ2-1,TRBV10-2,TRBD2,13,-,CASIPSGGNEQFF,TGCGCCAGCATCCCCTCGGGGGGCAATGAGCAGTTCTTC
TRBJ2-5,TRBV9,-,16,-,CASSVQQVLYQETQYF,TGTGCCAGCAGCGTACAACAGGTCCTGTACCAAGAGACCCAGTACTTC
TRBJ2-1,TRBV6-6,TRBD2,16,-,CASRVGGAVYNNEQFF,TGTGCCAGCAGGGTCGGGGGGGCCGTTTATAATAATGAGCAGTTCTTC
TRBJ2-2,TRBV5-4,TRBD1,17,once,CASSPGPGQGLTGELFF,TGTGCCAGCAGCCCCGGCCCGGGACAGGGGTTAACCGGGGAGCTGTTTTTT
TRBJ1-2,TRBV6-6,TRBD1,14,-,CASSLTGGFNGYTF,TGTGCCAGCAGCCTGACAGGGGGCTTTAATGGCTACACCTTC
TRBJ2-7,TRBV27,-,11,medium-sized,CASTPVGGGYF,TGTGCCAGCACCCCGGTTGGGGGGGGCTACTTC
TRBJ2-7,TRBV7-6,TRBD1,13,-,CASSHRQGYEQYF,TGTGCCAGCAGCCATCGACAGGGTTACGAGCAGTACTTC
TRBJ1-1,TRBV18,TRBD1,14,few,CASSSTGGRTEAFF,TGTGCCAGCTCATCTACAGGGGGAAGGACTGAAGCTTTCTTT
TRBJ2-7,TRBV28,-,13,-,CASSLGRGLEQYF,TGTGCCAGCAGTTTGGGCAGGGGACTCGAGCAGTACTTC
TRBJ2-1,TRBV7-9,-,16,medium-sized,CASSLVSGTTNNEQFF,TGTGCCAGCAGCTTAGTTTCAGGGACCACCAACAATGAGCAGTTCTTC
TRBJ2-6,TRBV7-9,TRBD1,15,-,CASSKTGAGANVLTF,TGTGCCAGCAGCAAAACAGGGGCTGGGGCCAACGTCCTGACTTTC
TRBJ2-3,TRBV2,-,13,-,CASRGTGADTQYF,TGTGCCAGCAGGGGCACTGGGGCAGATACGCAGTATTTT
TRBJ1-1,TRBV11-2,-,13,few,CASTWGLNTEAFF,TGTGCCAGCACCTGGGGTTTGAACACTGAAGCTTTCTTT
TRBJ1-2,TRBV14,-,14,-,CASSQFNPTSGYTF,TGTGCCAGCAGCCAATTTAATCCTACCAGTGGCTACACCTTC
TRBJ2-3,TRBV15,-,14,-,CATSRGGEVDTQYF,TGTGCCACCAGCAGAGGTGGGGAGGTAGATACGCAGTATTTT
TRBJ2-1,TRBV5-1,TRBD1,14,-,CASSPSTGNSEQFF,TGCGCCAGCAGCCCTTCGACAGGGAATAGTGAGCAGTTCTTC
TRBJ1-1,TRBV27,-,15,once,CASSLSAKPNTEAFF,TGTGCCAGCAGTTTGAGTGCAAAACCGAACACTGAAGCTTTCTTT
TRBJ2-1,TRBV29-1,-,13,once,CSGYKVADYEQFF,TGCAGCGGATACAAGGTAGCCGACTATGAGCAGTTCTTC
TRBJ1-5,TRBV4-1,TRBD1,14,-,CASSQGQGDQPQHF,TGCGCCAGCAGCCAAGGACAGGGAGATCAGCCCCAGCATTTT
TRBJ2-1,TRBV5-5,-,15,once,CASSRREGLRDEQFF,TGTGCCAGCAGCCGCCGCGAGGGGTTGAGGGATGAGCAGTTCTTC
TRBJ1-5,TRBV7-2,TRBD1,15,few,CASSPSGTGVQPQHF,TGTGCCAGCAGCCCCAGTGGGACAGGGGTTCAGCCCCAGCATTTT
TRBJ1-1,TRBV7-2,-,13,-,CASSLEVRTEAFF,TGTGCCAGCAGCTTAGAGGTGCGGACTGAAGCTTTCTTT
TRBJ2-7,TRBV21-1,-,18,-,CASSKPFYPGTGDYEQYF,TGTGCCAGCAGCAAACCCTTTTACCCCGGGACAGGTGACTACGAGCAGTACTTC
TRBJ2-7,TRBV4-3,-,15,-,CASSQDRHLTYEQYF,TGCGCCAGCAGCCAAGATCGGCACCTTACCTACGAGCAGTACTTC
TRBJ2-1,TRBV7-6,-,16,once,CASSLAAPPSYNEQFF,TGTGCCAGCAGCTTAGCGGCTCCCCCCTCCTACAATGAGCAGTTCTTC
TRBJ2-1,TRBV5-6,-,12,-,CASSLAAREQFF,TGTGCCAGCAGCTTGGCGGCCAGAGAGCAGTTCTTC
TRBJ1-4,TRBV14,-,16,-,CASSQDLGAANEKLFF,TGTGCCAGCAGCCAAGACCTGGGTGCCGCTAATGAAAAACTGTTTTTT
TRBJ1-1,TRBV19,-,11,-,CASRRGTEAFF,TGTGCCAGTAGGAGGGGCACTGAAGCTTTCTTT
TRBJ2-2,TRBV10-3,-,12,-,CAISETFGELFF,TGTGCCATCAGTGAAACGTTCGGGGAGCTGTTTTTT
TRBJ2-1,TRBV6-6,-,15,-,CASSPRQSAYNEQFF,TGTGCCAGCAGTCCCAGACAGTCTGCTTACAATGAGCAGTTCTTC
TRBJ1-1,TRBV29-1,-,10,-,CSVGGGKAFF,TGCAGCGTTGGGGGGGGGAAAGCTTTCTTT
TRBJ2-7,TRBV6-4,TRBD1,15,few,CASSEYPGGQDEQYF,TGTGCCAGCAGTGAGTACCCAGGGGGCCAGGACGAGCAGTACTTC
TRBJ1-1,TRBV6-5,-,13,-,CASTQGLFTEAFF,TGTGCCAGCACCCAAGGTCTCTTCACTGAAGCTTTCTTT
TRBJ1-2,TRBV7-6,-,18,few,CASSLVGGEFGILGGYTF,TGTGCCAGCAGCTTAGTAGGCGGGGAGTTTGGGATCCTGGGTGGCTACACCTTC
TRBJ1-4,TRBV2,-,13,-,CASSEQINEKLFF,TGTGCCAGCAGTGAACAGATAAATGAAAAACTGTTTTTT
TRBJ1-6,TRBV4-1,-,16,-,CASSPIPGGSRAPLHF,TGCGCCAGCAGCCCCATACCCGGGGGGTCCAGGGCGCCCCTCCACTTT
TRBJ1-6,TRBV15,-,15,-,CATSRDIVGHSPLHF,TGTGCCACCAGCAGAGATATAGTAGGGCATTCACCCCTCCACTTT
TRBJ1-4,TRBV21-1,-,15,-,CASSQRTDNNEKLFF,TGTGCCAGCAGCCAACGGACAGATAATAATGAAAAACTGTTTTTT
TRBJ2-7,TRBV15,-,16,medium-sized,CATSRDLGNLWDEQYF,TGTGCCACCAGCAGAGATCTTGGCAATCTCTGGGACGAGCAGTACTTC
TRBJ1-3,TRBV2,-,11,medium-sized,CASSYSGTASF,TGTGCCAGCAGTTACTCCGGGACGGCCAGTTTT
TRBJ1-2,TRBV7-2,TRBD1,13,few,CASSPDRAYGYTF,TGTGCCAGCAGCCCGGACAGGGCCTATGGCTACACCTTC
TRBJ2-4,TRBV9,-,18,-,CASSPQGGPLIAKNIQYF,TGTGCCAGCAGCCCCCAGGGGGGCCCACTTATAGCCAAAAACATTCAGTACTTC